A selection of T cell receptor beta chains follows, all from one sample in a study of molecular identifiers for immune sequencing clone quantification. TCRdb independently ran MiXCR on the PCR reads; one entry per CDR3 protein. This table holds some 650,000 distinct CDR3 sequences, just under 20% found once. Input material: naive CD8+ T cells from blood, with Jurkat cell RNA spiked in. Every receptor here comes from a human donor in good health. Some libraries in this study had Jurkat cell RNA spiked in. The CDR3 runs from the conserved cysteine through the conserved F or W. D genes are given only for firm matches. Clone size, where shown, is once, few, many, or a class for clones that have expanded.

j_call: TRBJ2-3
v_call: TRBV7-9
clone_size: many
d_call: TRBD1
cdr3_nt: TGTGCCAGCAGCATCCGGGACAGGGTCCCAGATACGCAGTATTTT
cdr3_aa: CASSIRDRVPDTQYF

j_call: TRBJ1-1
v_call: TRBV7-6
clone_size: NA
d_call: NA
cdr3_nt: TGTGCCAGCAGCTTAGTTGTCGGGGAGAACACTGAAGCTTTCTTT
cdr3_aa: CASSLVVGENTEAFF

j_call: TRBJ2-6
v_call: TRBV7-9
clone_size: many
d_call: TRBD1
cdr3_nt: TGTGCCAGCAGCTCACCGGGACAGGGCTCTGGGGCCAACGTCCTGACTTTC
cdr3_aa: CASSSPGQGSGANVLTF

j_call: TRBJ1-5
v_call: TRBV5-6
clone_size: NA
d_call: NA
cdr3_nt: TGTGCCAGCAGCTTGGGGGTGTTAAATCAGCCCCAGCATTTT
cdr3_aa: CASSLGVLNQPQHF

j_call: TRBJ1-1
v_call: TRBV11-2
clone_size: NA
d_call: TRBD1
cdr3_nt: TGTGCCAGCAGGACAAGGACAGGGGGCGGGGATGAAGCTTTCTTT
cdr3_aa: CASRTRTGGGDEAFF

j_call: TRBJ2-7
v_call: TRBV28
clone_size: many
d_call: NA
cdr3_nt: TGTGCCAGCAGTTTTTCGACAGGACCCTCCTACGAGCAGTACTTC
cdr3_aa: CASSFSTGPSYEQYF

j_call: TRBJ2-4
v_call: TRBV6-5
clone_size: many
d_call: NA
cdr3_nt: TGTGCCAGCAGTTACGACTTGGGATCCAAAAACATTCAGTACTTC
cdr3_aa: CASSYDLGSKNIQYF

j_call: TRBJ2-7
v_call: TRBV9
clone_size: NA
d_call: TRBD1
cdr3_nt: TGTGCCAGCAGCGGTGGGACAGGGGTTTCCTACGAGCAGTACTTC
cdr3_aa: CASSGGTGVSYEQYF

j_call: TRBJ1-5
v_call: TRBV4-3
clone_size: many
d_call: NA
cdr3_nt: TGCGCCAGCAGCCAAGATGTTTTTGGGTTGGCAGGCTATCAGCCCCAGCATTTT
cdr3_aa: CASSQDVFGLAGYQPQHF

j_call: TRBJ2-7
v_call: TRBV7-3
clone_size: few
d_call: TRBD2
cdr3_nt: TGTGCCAGCAGCCTGTACCCGACTAGCGGGAGGGACTACGAGCAGTACTTC
cdr3_aa: CASSLYPTSGRDYEQYF

j_call: TRBJ2-3
v_call: TRBV7-2
clone_size: many
d_call: NA
cdr3_nt: TGTGCCAGCAGCTTAGACCGGACTCTTATAGACCCAGATACGCAGTATTTT
cdr3_aa: CASSLDRTLIDPDTQYF